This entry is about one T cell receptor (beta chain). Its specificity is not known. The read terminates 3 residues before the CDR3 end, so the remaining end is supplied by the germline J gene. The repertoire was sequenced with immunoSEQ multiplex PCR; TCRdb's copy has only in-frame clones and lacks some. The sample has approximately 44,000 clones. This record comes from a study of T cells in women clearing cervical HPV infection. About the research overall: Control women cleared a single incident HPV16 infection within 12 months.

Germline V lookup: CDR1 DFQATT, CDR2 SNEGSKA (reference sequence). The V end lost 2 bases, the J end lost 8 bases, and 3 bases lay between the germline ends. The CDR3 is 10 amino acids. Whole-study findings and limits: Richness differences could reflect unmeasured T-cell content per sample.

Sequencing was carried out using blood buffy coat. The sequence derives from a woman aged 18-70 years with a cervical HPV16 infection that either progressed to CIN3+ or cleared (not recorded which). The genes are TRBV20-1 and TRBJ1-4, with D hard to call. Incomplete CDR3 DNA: TGCAGTGCTAGACGGGAAAAA. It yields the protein CSARREK. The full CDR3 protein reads CSARREKLFF.